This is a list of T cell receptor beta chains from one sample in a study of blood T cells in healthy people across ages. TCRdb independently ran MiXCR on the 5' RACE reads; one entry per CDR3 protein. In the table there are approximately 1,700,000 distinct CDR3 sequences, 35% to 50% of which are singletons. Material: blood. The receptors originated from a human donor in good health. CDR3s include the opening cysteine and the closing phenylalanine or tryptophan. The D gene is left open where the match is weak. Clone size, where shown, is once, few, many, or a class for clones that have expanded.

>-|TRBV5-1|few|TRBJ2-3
CASSLVRQEGTDTQYF
TGCGCCAGCAGCTTGGTAAGACAAGAGGGCACAGATACGCAGTATTTT
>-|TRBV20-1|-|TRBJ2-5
CRARRQTQETQYF
TGCAGGGCTAGGCGGCAGACCCAAGAGACCCAGTACTTC
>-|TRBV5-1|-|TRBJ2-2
CASSARQGRGTGELFF
TGCGCCAGCAGCGCTAGACAGGGTCGGGGGACCGGGGAGCTGTTTTTT
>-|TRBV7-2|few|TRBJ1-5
CASSFSGGARQPQHF
TGTGCCAGCAGCTTTAGCGGGGGGGCGAGACAGCCCCAGCATTTT
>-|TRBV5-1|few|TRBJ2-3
CASSLVLHTDTQYF
TGCGCCAGCAGCTTGGTCCTCCACACAGATACGCAGTATTTT
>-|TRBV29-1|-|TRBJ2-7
CSVEVRGTGRSEQYF
TGCAGCGTTGAAGTCAGAGGCACAGGGCGTTCCGAGCAGTACTTC
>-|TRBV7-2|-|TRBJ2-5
CASRHGTQETQYF
TGTGCCAGCAGGCACGGAACCCAAGAGACCCAGTACTTC
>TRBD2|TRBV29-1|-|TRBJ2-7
CSVEVSGGMYNEQYF
TGCAGCGTTGAAGTTAGCGGGGGGATGTACAACGAGCAGTACTTC
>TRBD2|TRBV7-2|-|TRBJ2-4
CASSRLAPLDIQYF
TGTGCCAGCAGCCGACTAGCCCCTTTGGACATTCAGTACTTC
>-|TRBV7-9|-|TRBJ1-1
CASSIQGGVTEAFF
TGTGCCAGCAGCATCCAGGGTGGAGTAACTGAAGCTTTCTTT
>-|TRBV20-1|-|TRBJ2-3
CSARVPGGPADTQYF
TGCAGTGCTAGGGTTCCGGGGGGCCCGGCAGATACGCAGTATTTT
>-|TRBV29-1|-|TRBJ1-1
CSVAIGRGTEAFF
TGCAGCGTTGCCATCGGGAGGGGTACTGAAGCTTTCTTT
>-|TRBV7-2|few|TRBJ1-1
CASSGIREAFF
TGTGCCAGCAGCGGTATTAGGGAAGCTTTCTTT
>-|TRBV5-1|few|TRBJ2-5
CASSSDGLETQYF
TGCGCCAGCAGCTCGGACGGGCTGGAGACCCAGTACTTC
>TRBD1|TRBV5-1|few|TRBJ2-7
CASSLAVGTGFYEQYF
TGCGCCAGCAGCTTGGCCGTCGGGACAGGCTTCTACGAGCAGTACTTC
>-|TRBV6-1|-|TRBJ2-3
CASSVYRGAGSFADTQYF
TGTGCCAGCAGTGTCTATCGGGGAGCAGGGAGTTTCGCAGATACGCAGTATTTT
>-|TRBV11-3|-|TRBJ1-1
CASSPGGGIRRNTEAFF
TGTGCCAGCAGCCCGGGCGGGGGGATCCGTCGGAACACTGAAGCTTTCTTT